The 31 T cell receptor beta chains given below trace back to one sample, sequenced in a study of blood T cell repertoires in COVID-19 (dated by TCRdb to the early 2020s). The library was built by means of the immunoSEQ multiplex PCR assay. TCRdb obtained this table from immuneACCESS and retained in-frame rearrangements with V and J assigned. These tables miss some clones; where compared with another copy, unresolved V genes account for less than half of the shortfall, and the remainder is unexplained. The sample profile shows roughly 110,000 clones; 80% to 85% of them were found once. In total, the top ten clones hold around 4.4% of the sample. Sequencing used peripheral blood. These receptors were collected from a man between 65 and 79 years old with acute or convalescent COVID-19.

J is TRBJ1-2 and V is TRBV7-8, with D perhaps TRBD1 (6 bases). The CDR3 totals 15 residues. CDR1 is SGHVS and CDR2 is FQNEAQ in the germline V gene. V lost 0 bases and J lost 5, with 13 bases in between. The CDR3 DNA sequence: TGTGCCAGCAGCTTAGCGCAGGGGTTGGGTTATGGCTACACCTTC. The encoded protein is CASSLAQGLGYGYTF.

CDR3 sequence reads: CASSEVPLGQVLSNQPQHF. CDR3 bases: TGTGCCAGCAGTGAAGTTCCCCTGGGACAGGTGCTTAGCAATCAGCCCCAGCATTTT. The chain is built from TRBV6-1 and TRBJ1-5; TRBD1 matches at 8 bases. Germline V lookup: CDR1 MNHNS, CDR2 SASEGT. The length of the CDR3 is 19 residues. Unmatched junction bases numbered 11, after V lost 1 base and J lost 0 bases.

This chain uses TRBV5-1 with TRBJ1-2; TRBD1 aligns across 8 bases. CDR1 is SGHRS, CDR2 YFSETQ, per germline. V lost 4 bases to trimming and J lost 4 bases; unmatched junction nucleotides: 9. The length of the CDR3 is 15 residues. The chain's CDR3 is CASSPPRGQGYGYTF. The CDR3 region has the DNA TGCGCCAGCAGCCCCCCCAGGGGGCAGGGCTATGGCTACACCTTC.

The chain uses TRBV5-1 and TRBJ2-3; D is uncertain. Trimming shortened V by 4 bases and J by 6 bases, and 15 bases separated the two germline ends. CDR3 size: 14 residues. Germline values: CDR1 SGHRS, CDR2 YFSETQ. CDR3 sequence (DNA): TGCGCCAGCAGCCTCTCCAGGTGGGTGGATACGCAGTATTTT. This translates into CASSLSRWVDTQYF. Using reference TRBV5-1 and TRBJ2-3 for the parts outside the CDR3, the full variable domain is KAGVTQTPRYLIKTRGQQVTLSCSPISGHRSVSWYQQTPGQGLQFLFEYFSETQRNKGNFPGRFSGRQFSNSRSEMNVSTLELGDSALYLCASSLSRWVDTQYFGPGTRLTVL.

The CDR3 sequence is CASSRRGQETQYF. For the CDR3, the DNA is TGTGCCAGTAGCCGGCGGGGCCAAGAGACCCAGTACTTC. The rearrangement uses TRBV19 and TRBJ2-5; possibly TRBD2 for D (6 bases). V was clipped by 6 bases and J by 1 base, with 9 bases between them. The CDR3 has 13 amino acids. Per the germline V gene, CDR1 is LNHDA and CDR2 is SQIVND (reference sequence).

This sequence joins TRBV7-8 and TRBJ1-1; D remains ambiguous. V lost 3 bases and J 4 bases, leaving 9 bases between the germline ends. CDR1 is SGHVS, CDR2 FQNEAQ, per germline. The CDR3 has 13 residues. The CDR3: CASSLGRRTEAFF. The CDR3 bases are TGTGCCAGCAGCTTGGGGAGGCGCACTGAAGCTTTCTTT.

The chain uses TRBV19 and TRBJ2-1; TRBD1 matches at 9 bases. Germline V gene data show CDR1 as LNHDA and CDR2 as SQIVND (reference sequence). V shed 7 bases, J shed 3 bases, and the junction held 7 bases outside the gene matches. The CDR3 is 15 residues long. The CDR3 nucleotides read TGTGCCAGTATCTCGACAGGGGGAGTCTACAATGAGCAGTTCTTC. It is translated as CASISTGGVYNEQFF.

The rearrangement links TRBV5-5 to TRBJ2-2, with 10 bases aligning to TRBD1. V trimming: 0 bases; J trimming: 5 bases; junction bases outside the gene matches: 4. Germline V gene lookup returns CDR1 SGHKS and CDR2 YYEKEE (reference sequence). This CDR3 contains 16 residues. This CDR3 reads CASSLAPGQGTGELFF. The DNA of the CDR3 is TGTGCCAGCAGCTTGGCGCCGGGACAGGGGACCGGGGAGCTGTTTTTT.

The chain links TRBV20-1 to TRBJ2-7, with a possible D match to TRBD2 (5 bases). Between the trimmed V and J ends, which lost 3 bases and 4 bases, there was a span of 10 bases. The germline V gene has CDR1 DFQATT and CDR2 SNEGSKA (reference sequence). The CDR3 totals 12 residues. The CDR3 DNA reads TGCAGTGCTAGTGCCGGGAAATACGAGCAGTACTTC. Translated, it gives CSASAGKYEQYF.

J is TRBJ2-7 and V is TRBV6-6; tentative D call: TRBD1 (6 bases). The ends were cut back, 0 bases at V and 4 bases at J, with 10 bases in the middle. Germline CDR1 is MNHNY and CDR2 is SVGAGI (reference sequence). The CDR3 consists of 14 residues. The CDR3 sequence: CASSYSDRSYEQYF. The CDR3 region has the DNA TGTGCCAGCAGTTACTCCGACAGGAGTTACGAGCAGTACTTC.

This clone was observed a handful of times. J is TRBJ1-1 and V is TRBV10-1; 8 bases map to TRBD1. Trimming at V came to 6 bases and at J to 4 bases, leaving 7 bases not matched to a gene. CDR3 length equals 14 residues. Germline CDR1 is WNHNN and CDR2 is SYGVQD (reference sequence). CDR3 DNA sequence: TGCGCCAGCAGCTGGGGACAGGCCCCCACTGAAGCTTTCTTT. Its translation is CASSWGQAPTEAFF.

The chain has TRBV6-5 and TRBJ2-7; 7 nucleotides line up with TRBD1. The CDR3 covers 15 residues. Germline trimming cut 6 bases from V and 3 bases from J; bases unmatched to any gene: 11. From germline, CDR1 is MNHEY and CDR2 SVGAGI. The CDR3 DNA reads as TGTGCCAGCAGACTAGACAGGGAAGGGGACTACGAGCAGTACTTC. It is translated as CASRLDREGDYEQYF.

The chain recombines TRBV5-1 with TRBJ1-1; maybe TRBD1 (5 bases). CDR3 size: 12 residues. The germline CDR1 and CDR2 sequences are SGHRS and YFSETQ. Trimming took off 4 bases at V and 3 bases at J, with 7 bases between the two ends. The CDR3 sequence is CASSRGDTEAFF. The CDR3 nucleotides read TGCGCCAGCAGCAGGGGCGACACTGAAGCTTTCTTT.

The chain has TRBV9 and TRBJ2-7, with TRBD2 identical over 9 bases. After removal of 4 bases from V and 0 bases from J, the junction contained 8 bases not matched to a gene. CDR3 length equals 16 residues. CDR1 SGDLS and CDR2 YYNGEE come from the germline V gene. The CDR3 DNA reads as TGTGCCAGCAGCACTCGGGGTAGCGGGAGCTCCTACGAGCAGTACTTC. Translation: CASSTRGSGSSYEQYF.

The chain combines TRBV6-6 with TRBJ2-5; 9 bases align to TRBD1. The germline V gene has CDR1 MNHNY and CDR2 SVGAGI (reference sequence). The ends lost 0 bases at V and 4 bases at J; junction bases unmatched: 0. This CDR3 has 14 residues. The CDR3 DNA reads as TGTGCCAGCAGTTACTCGGGACAGGGAGAGACCCAGTACTTC. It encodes CASSYSGQGETQYF.

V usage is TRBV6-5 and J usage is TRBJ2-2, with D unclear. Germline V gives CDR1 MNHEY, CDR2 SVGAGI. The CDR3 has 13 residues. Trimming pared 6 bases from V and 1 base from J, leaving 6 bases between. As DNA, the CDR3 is TGTGCCAGCAGATCCCAGAACACCGGGGAGCTGTTTTTT. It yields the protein CASRSQNTGELFF.

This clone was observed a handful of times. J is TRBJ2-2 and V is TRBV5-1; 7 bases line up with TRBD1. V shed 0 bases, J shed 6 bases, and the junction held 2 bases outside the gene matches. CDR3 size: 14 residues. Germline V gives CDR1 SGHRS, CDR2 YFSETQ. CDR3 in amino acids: CASSLGGTAGELFF. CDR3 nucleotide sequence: TGCGCCAGCAGCTTGGGGGGGACAGCCGGGGAGCTGTTTTTT.

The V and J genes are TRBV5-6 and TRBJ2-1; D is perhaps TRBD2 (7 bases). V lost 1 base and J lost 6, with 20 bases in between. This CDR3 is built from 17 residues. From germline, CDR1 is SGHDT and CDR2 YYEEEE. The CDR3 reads CASSLIAGGGQANEQFF. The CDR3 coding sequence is TGTGCCAGCAGCTTGATTGCGGGCGGGGGCCAGGCCAATGAGCAGTTCTTC.

CDR3 region: CASRPQGDYGYTF. The DNA for the CDR3 is TGTGCCAGCAGACCACAGGGGGACTATGGCTACACCTTC. The chain uses TRBV12-3 or TRBV12-4 and TRBJ1-2; 8 bases line up with TRBD1. The J segment lost 3 bases and the V segment lost 6 bases, leaving 3 bases of the junction unmatched. The CDR3 has 13 residues.

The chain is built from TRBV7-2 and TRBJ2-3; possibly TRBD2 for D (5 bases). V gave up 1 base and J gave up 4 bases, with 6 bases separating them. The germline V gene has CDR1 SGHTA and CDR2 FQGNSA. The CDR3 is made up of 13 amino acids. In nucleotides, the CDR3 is TGTGCCAGCAGCTTAGAGAGGGCAGATACGCAGTATTTT. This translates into CASSLERADTQYF.

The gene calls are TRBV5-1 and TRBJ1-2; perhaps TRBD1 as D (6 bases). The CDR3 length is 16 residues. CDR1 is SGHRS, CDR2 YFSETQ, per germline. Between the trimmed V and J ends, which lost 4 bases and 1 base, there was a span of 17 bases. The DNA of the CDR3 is TGCGCCAGCAGCCTGGAGACAGGAGTTGGTAACTATGGCTACACCTTC. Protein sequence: CASSLETGVGNYGYTF.

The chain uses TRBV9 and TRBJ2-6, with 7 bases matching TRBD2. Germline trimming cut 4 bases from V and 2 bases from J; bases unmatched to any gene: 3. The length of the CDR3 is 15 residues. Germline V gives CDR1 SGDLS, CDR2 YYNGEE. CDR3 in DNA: TGTGCCAGCAGCCCTGGGGGGGCTGGGGCCAACGTCCTGACTTTC. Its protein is CASSPGGAGANVLTF.

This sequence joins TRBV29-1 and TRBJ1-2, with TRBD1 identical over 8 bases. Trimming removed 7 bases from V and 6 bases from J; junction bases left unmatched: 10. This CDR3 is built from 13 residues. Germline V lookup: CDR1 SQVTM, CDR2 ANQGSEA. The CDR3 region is CSASWQGANGYTF. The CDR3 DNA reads TGCAGCGCCTCATGGCAGGGGGCTAATGGCTACACCTTC.

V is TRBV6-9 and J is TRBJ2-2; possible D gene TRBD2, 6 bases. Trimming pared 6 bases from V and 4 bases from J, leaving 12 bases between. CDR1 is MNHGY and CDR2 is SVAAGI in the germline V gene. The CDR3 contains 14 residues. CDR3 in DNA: TGTGCCAGCAGCCCTAGCGACGGCACCGGGGAGCTGTTTTTT. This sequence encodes CASSPSDGTGELFF.

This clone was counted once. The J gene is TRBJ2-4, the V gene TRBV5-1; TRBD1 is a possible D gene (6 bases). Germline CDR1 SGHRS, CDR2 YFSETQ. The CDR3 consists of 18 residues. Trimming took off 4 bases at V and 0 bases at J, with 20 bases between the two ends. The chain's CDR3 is CASSPRDTGILAKNIQYF. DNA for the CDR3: TGCGCCAGCAGCCCGAGGGACACGGGGATCCTAGCCAAAAACATTCAGTACTTC. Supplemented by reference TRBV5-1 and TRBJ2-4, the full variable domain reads KAGVTQTPRYLIKTRGQQVTLSCSPISGHRSVSWYQQTPGQGLQFLFEYFSETQRNKGNFPGRFSGRQFSNSRSEMNVSTLELGDSALYLCASSPRDTGILAKNIQYFGAGTRLSVL.

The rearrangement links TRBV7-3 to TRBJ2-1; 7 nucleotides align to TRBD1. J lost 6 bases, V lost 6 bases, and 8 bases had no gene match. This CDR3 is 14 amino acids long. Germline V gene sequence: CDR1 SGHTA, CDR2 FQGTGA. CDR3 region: CASRLNRDSNEQFF. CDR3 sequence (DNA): TGTGCCAGCAGGCTTAATCGGGACAGCAATGAGCAGTTCTTC. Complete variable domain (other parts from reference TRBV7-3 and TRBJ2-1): GAGVSQTPSNKVTEKGKYVELRCDPISGHTALYWYRQSLGQGPEFLIYFQGTGAADDSGLPNDRFFAVRPEGSVSTLKIQRTERGDSAVYLCASRLNRDSNEQFFGPGTRLTVL.

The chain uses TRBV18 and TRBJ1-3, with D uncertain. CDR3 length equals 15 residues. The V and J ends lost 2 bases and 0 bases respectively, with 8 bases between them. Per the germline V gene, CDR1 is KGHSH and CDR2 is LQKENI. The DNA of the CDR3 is TGTGCCAGCTCACCAGAGCGGGACTCTGGAAACACCATATATTTT. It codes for CASSPERDSGNTIYF.

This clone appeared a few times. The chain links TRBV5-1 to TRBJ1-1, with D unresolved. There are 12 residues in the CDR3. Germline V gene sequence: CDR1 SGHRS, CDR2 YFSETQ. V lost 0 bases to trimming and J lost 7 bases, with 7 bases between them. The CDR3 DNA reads TGCGCCAGCAGCTTGGGAGGAAATGAAGCTTTCTTT. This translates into CASSLGGNEAFF.

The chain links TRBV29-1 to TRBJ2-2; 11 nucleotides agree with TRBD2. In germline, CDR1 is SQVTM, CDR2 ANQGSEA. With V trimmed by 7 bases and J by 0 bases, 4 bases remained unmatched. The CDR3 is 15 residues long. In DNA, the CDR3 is TGCAGCGCGCTGACTAGCGGGGCGAACACCGGGGAGCTGTTTTTT. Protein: CSALTSGANTGELFF.

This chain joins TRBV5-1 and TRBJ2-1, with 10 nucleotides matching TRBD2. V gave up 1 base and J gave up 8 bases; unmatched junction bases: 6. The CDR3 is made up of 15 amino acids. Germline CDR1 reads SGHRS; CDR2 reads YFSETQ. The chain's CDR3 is CASSLSSGGNYEQFF. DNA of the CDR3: TGCGCCAGCAGCTTGTCTAGCGGGGGTAACTATGAGCAGTTCTTC.

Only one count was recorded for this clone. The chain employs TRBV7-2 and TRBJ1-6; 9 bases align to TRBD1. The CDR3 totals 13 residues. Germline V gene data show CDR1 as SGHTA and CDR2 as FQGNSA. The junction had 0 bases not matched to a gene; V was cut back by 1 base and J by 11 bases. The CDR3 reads CASSLGQGAPLHF. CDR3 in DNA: TGTGCCAGCAGCTTAGGACAGGGGGCACCCCTCCACTTT.